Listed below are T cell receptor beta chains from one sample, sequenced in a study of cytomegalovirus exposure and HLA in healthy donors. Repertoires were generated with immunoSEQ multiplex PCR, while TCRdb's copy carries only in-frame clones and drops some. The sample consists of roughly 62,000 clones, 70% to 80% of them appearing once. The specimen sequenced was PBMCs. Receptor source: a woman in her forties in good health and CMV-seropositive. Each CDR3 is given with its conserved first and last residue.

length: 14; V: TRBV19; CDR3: CASSMGSRNQPQHF
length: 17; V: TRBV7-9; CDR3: CSSSLALVGGLIDEQFF
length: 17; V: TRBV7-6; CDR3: CASSLLASGGEYNEQFF
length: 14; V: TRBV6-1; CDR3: CASSERASRGEQYF
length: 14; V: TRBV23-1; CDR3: CASSTPGQNTEAFF
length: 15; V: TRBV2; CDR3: CASRTGGTPLETQYF
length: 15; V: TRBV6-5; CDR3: CASIIQGYSNQPQHF
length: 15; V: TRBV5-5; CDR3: CASSSSGGAGDTQYF
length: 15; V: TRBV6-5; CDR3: CASSYSRAGSYEQYF
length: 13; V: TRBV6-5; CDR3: CASRGPVHYEQYF
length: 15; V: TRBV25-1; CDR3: CASSEGHRMNTEAFF
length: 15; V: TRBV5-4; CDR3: CASSPTGTSADTQYF
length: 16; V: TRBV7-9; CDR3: CSSSLALGGGRLEQYF
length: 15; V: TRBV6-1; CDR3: CASSDPGQGNYGYTF
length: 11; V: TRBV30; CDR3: CAWNLGNTIYF
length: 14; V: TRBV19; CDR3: CATSGTSNTGELFF
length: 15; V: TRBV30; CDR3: CAWDLQGTRGGKLFF